The 32 T cell receptor beta chains below were found in one sample sequenced in a study of T cells in Graves' hyperthyroidism and ophthalmopathy (dated by TCRdb to 2018 to 2020). To prepare the library, multiplex PCR was applied. The instrument was an Illumina HiSeq 2000. The TCR beta CDR3 regions were amplified from the RNA transcripts. A first-round RT-PCR of the TCR CDR3 used the HTBI primer set with the Qiagen OneStep RT-PCR kit. The public reads were reprocessed in TCRdb via fastp at Q25 and MiXCR, keeping in-frame beta chains. Rows matching on CDR3 protein sequence are summarized as one entry with the most common DNA and genes. The sample includes fewer than 650,000 distinct CDR3 sequences, with around 43% observed a single time. About two fifths of the sample is held by the ten biggest clonotypes. Sequences were obtained from peripheral blood or thyroid tissue (not recorded which). These receptors were collected from an adult woman with Graves' disease, either hyperthyroidism or ophthalmopathy (not recorded which).

This chain links TRBV30 with TRBJ1-3; no definite D call. With 5 bases removed from V and 1 base from J, the gap between germline ends came to 6 bases. This CDR3 spans 12 amino acids. Germline CDR1 is GTSNPN and CDR2 is SVGIG (reference sequence). CDR3 nucleotide sequence: TGTGCCTGGGGGGTATCTGGAAACACCATATATTTT. It encodes CAWGVSGNTIYF.

This clonotype was picked up many times. The gene calls are TRBV19 and TRBJ1-6, with 8 positions matching TRBD1. The length of the CDR3 is 15 residues. Germline V lookup: CDR1 LNHDA, CDR2 SQIVND (reference sequence). V lost 6 bases, J lost 7 bases, and 8 bases stayed unmatched. CDR3 region: CASSPDRAWNSPLHF. The CDR3 DNA is TGTGCCAGTAGCCCGGACAGGGCCTGGAATTCACCCCTCCACTTT.

The chain links TRBV11-1 to TRBJ2-5; 7 nucleotides align to TRBD2. Unmatched junction bases numbered 10, after V lost 5 bases and J lost 7 bases. The CDR3 length is 14 residues. The germline V gene has CDR1 SGHAT and CDR2 FQDESV (reference sequence). CDR3 sequence: CASSRLRGSGTQYF. The CDR3 coding sequence is TGTGCCAGCAGCCGCCTGCGGGGGAGCGGGACCCAGTACTTC.

This clonotype was counted between two and nine times. This likely comes from a read error, as the CDR3 has no conserved phenylalanine or tryptophan at its end. The DNA is omitted, as the CDR3 cannot be located on it reliably, and the CDR3 follows TCRdb's listing. The CDR3 loop is CSAPTRAG. The genes are TRBV20-1 and TRBJ2-1; the table names TRBD2, a call not compared with the DNA. The CDR3 adds up to 8 amino acids, both ends counted. Germline values: CDR1 DFQATT, CDR2 SNEGSKA (reference sequence).

A remark on this clonotype: This is likely a read error, given that the CDR3 carries no conserved phenylalanine or tryptophan at its end. The chain couples TRBV28 to TRBJ2-5, with D possibly matching TRBD1 (6 bases). CDR1 MDHEN and CDR2 SYDVKM come from the germline V gene. The CDR3 runs to 13 residues. Trimming left V 4 bases short and J 2 bases short, with 8 bases between. CDR3 coding DNA: TGTGCCAGCAGTTCCGGACAGCAAGAGACCCAGTACCTC. It translates to CASSSGQQETQYL.

This chain uses TRBV25-1 with TRBJ1-1; D gene ambiguous. Per the germline V gene, CDR1 is MGHDK and CDR2 is SYGVNS. The CDR3 sequence is 14 residues long. V was trimmed by 0 bases and J by 6 bases, leaving 11 bases between them. For the CDR3, the DNA is TGTGCCAGCAGTGAATATCCTGAGGACGCTGAAGCTTTCTTT. It translates to CASSEYPEDAEAFF. Full variable domain (outside the CDR3, taken from reference TRBV25-1 and TRBJ1-1): EADIYQTPRYLVIGTGKKITLECSQTMGHDKMYWYQQDPGMELHLIHYSYGVNSTEKGDLSSESTVSRIRTEHFPLTLESARPSHTSQYLCASSEYPEDAEAFFGQGTRLTVV.

The CDR3 nucleotides read TGTGCCAGCAAGGTATCGGGGAACACTGAAGCTTTCTTT. Translation: CASKVSGNTEAFF. The rearrangement links TRBV6-5 to TRBJ1-1; D not certain. This CDR3 region has 13 residues. The germline CDR1 and CDR2 sequences are MNHEY and SVGAGI. Trimming shortened V by 7 bases and J by 1 base, and 10 bases separated the two germline ends.

CDR3 sequence reads: CAHSQGGRGEQYF. The CDR3 DNA reads as TGTGCCCATTCCCAGGGCGGGAGAGGCGAGCAGTACTTC. V and J are TRBV10-3 and TRBJ2-7, with 7 bases that match TRBD2. CDR1 and CDR2 from the germline V gene are ENHRY and SYGVKD. The CDR3 runs to 13 residues. The ends lost 11 bases at V and 6 bases at J; junction bases unmatched: 13.

The chain links TRBV19 to TRBJ2-1; tentative D call: TRBD2 (6 bases). The CDR3 runs 13 residues. In germline, CDR1 is LNHDA, CDR2 SQIVND (reference sequence). V was cut by 3 bases and J by 6 bases, with 9 bases left in between. The CDR3 bases are TGTGCCAGTAGTATTCAGGGAGGCAATGAGCAGTTCTTC. Its translation is CASSIQGGNEQFF.

The genes are TRBV7-9 and TRBJ2-7; D possibly uses TRBD1 or TRBD2 (6 bases each). This CDR3 is 14 amino acids long. Germline values: CDR1 SEHNR, CDR2 FQNEAQ (reference sequence). V was shortened by 4 bases and J by 6 bases, with 16 bases between the two germline ends. CDR3 amino acids: CASSSDGGSGEQYF. CDR3 sequence (DNA): TGTGCCAGCAGCTCTGACGGGGGCTCGGGCGAGCAGTACTTC. The whole variable domain, filled in from reference TRBV7-9 and TRBJ2-7, reads DTGVSQNPRHKITKRGQNVTFRCDPISEHNRLYWYRQTLGQGPEFLTYFQNEAQLEKSRLLSDRFSAERPKGSFSTLEIQRTEQGDSAMYLCASSSDGGSGEQYFGPGTRLTVT.

In the case of this clonotype: This may be a read error, as it is one base from a much larger clone. V gene TRBV2 combines with J gene TRBJ2-3; D call uncertain. CDR1 is SNHLY and CDR2 is FYNNEI in the germline V gene. V was shortened by 4 bases and J by 2 bases, with 4 bases between the two germline ends. This CDR3 comprises 12 residues. The CDR3: CASSVPTDTQYF. DNA for the CDR3: TGTGCCAGCAGTGTCCCCACAGATACGCAGTATTTT.

This clonotype has a count of ten or more. The genes are TRBV6-6 and TRBJ2-7; D unclear. Looked up from germline, CDR1 is MNHNY and CDR2 is SVGAGI (reference sequence). CDR3 size: 14 residues. V lost 5 bases and J lost 1, with 12 bases in between. The CDR3 is CASSSSMVSYEQYF. CDR3 DNA: TGTGCCAGCAGTAGCAGTATGGTTTCCTACGAGCAGTACTTC.

Details on this clonotype: Possible read error: a much larger clone is one base away. The chain recombines TRBV7-8 with TRBJ2-7; D unresolved. From germline, CDR1 is SGHVS and CDR2 FQNEAQ. The germline V and J ends were trimmed by 6 bases and 9 bases, with 12 bases remaining between them. The CDR3 runs 11 residues. The CDR3 is CASSLGPVQYF. The CDR3 region has the DNA TGTGCCAGCAGTCTAGGTCCGGTGCAGTACTTC.

The chain uses TRBV2 and TRBJ2-2; 7 nucleotides match TRBD1. Per the germline V gene, CDR1 is SNHLY and CDR2 is FYNNEI. The CDR3 sequence is 16 residues long. V trimming: 4 bases; J trimming: 4 bases; junction bases outside the gene matches: 9. CDR3 sequence: CASSAVQGLGTGELFF. CDR3 in DNA: TGTGCCAGCAGTGCAGTACAGGGGTTGGGCACCGGGGAGCTGTTTTTT. Variable domain in full (rest from reference TRBV2 and TRBJ2-2): EPEVTQTPSHQVTQMGQEVILRCVPISNHLYFYWYRQILGQKVEFLVSFYNNEISEKSEIFDDQFSVERPDGSNFTLKIRSTKLEDSAMYFCASSAVQGLGTGELFFGEGSRLTVL.

The V call is TRBV6-2 or TRBV6-3, the J call TRBJ1-5; D perhaps matches TRBD1 (5 bases). Per the germline V gene, CDR1 is MNHEY and CDR2 is SVGEGT. V dropped 2 bases and J dropped 5 bases, with 16 bases sitting between them. This CDR3 spans 16 amino acids. For the CDR3, the DNA is TGTGCCAGCAGTTACGGGGGGACGGCTACCTATCAGCCCCAGCATTTT. It translates to CASSYGGTATYQPQHF.

J is TRBJ2-7 and V is TRBV7-9; 9 positions agree with TRBD2. CDR1 and CDR2 (germline): SEHNR, FQNEAQ (reference sequence). The CDR3 is 14 amino acids. V dropped 5 bases and J dropped 7; count of bases not matched to a gene: 9. The chain's CDR3 is CASSQGLAGDEQYF. The CDR3 DNA sequence: TGTGCCAGCAGCCAAGGGTTAGCGGGAGATGAGCAGTACTTC.

The genes are TRBV10-3 and TRBJ1-2; the match to TRBD1 covers 8 bases. V gave up 5 bases and J gave up 0 bases; unmatched junction bases: 5. The CDR3 sequence is 15 residues long. The V gene's germline CDR1 is ENHRY and CDR2 SYGVKD. The CDR3 here is CAISYGTGSNYGYTF. As DNA, the CDR3 is TGTGCCATCAGTTACGGGACAGGATCTAACTATGGCTACACCTTC.

The chain is built from TRBV7-9 and TRBJ2-7, with 7 bases lining up with TRBD2. J was trimmed by 2 bases and V by 6 bases; bases with no gene match: 10. CDR3 size: 15 residues. The germline gives CDR1 SEHNR, CDR2 FQNEAQ (reference sequence). CDR3 in amino acids: CASSLLGGSTYEQYF. Written as DNA, the CDR3 is TGTGCCAGCAGTTTATTAGGCGGGAGTACCTACGAGCAGTACTTC.

This clonotype was seen at least ten times. This chain connects TRBV5-6 to TRBJ1-3; TRBD1 is a possible D gene (5 bases). V lost 4 bases and J 3 bases, leaving 14 bases between the germline ends. The CDR3 spans 15 residues. Per germline, CDR1 SGHDT and CDR2 YYEEEE. CDR3: CASSETGEYGNTIYF. The CDR3, as DNA: TGTGCCAGCAGCGAAACGGGGGAATATGGAAACACCATATATTTT.

This clonotype was detected only a few times. The CDR3 coding sequence is TGTGCCAGCAGTAAAGAAGCGGGACTCTCCTACGAGCAGTACTTC. Its translation is CASSKEAGLSYEQYF. The V gene is TRBV6-1, the J gene TRBJ2-7; 7 bases match TRBD2. The CDR3 covers 15 residues. Germline loops: CDR1 MNHNS, CDR2 SASEGT. The junction had 7 bases not matched to a gene; V was cut back by 5 bases and J by 0 bases.

In this sample, this clonotype turned up many times. The chain uses TRBV5-6 and TRBJ1-1; D is possibly TRBD1 (5 bases). V was pared by 2 bases and J by 0 bases, with 11 bases between. Germline CDR1 SGHDT, CDR2 YYEEEE. This CDR3 has 15 residues. DNA of the CDR3: TGTGCCAGCAGCTTACCGACAGCTTTGAACACTGAAGCTTTCTTT. Translation: CASSLPTALNTEAFF.

This chain uses TRBV3-1 with TRBJ2-5, with 7 bases that match TRBD1. With V trimmed by 4 bases and J by 2 bases, 7 bases remained unmatched. CDR1 and CDR2 from the germline V gene are LGHDT and YNNKEL (reference sequence). This CDR3 comprises 15 residues. The CDR3 DNA is TGTGCCAGCAGCCGATTAGGGACAGATCAAGAGACCCAGTACTTC. It is translated as CASSRLGTDQETQYF.

The rearrangement joins TRBV20-1 to TRBJ2-5; 7 bases match TRBD2. The V and J ends lost 3 bases and 2 bases, in that order; junction bases with no gene match: 6. This CDR3 comprises 14 residues. Germline CDR1 reads DFQATT; CDR2 reads SNEGSKA (reference sequence). The CDR3 region is CSARPRAGQETQYF. CDR3 nucleotide sequence: TGCAGTGCTAGGCCCCGAGCGGGACAAGAGACCCAGTACTTC.

The sample holds one count of this clonotype. The CDR3 is CSARSSDSPYNEQFF. As DNA, the CDR3 is TGCAGTGCTAGGAGTTCGGACAGTCCCTACAATGAGCAGTTCTTC. The J gene is TRBJ2-1, the V gene TRBV20-1, with D possibly being TRBD1 (6 bases). The germline CDR1 and CDR2 sequences are DFQATT and SNEGSKA (reference sequence). V was cut by 3 bases and J by 2 bases, with 14 bases left in between. This CDR3 has 15 residues.

The J gene is TRBJ1-6, the V gene TRBV7-8, with no clear D. The germline CDR1 and CDR2 sequences are SGHVS and FQNEAQ. The CDR3 runs to 17 residues. V was shortened by 4 bases and J by 13 bases, with 26 bases between the two germline ends. CDR3 loop: CASSSAITAGTIRPLHF. The DNA for the CDR3 is TGTGCCAGCAGCTCTGCGATCACAGCTGGTACGATTCGGCCCCTCCACTTT.

This clonotype was observed many times. The gene calls are TRBV20-1 and TRBJ1-4, with no clear D. The ends were cut back, 4 bases at V and 5 bases at J, with 8 bases in the middle. CDR3 length: 12 amino acids. CDR1 and CDR2 (germline): DFQATT, SNEGSKA (reference sequence). The CDR3, as DNA: TGCAGTGCTACTGGGGAGAATGAAAAACTGTTTTTT. Translation: CSATGENEKLFF.

This clonotype was observed a few times. The genes are TRBV15 and TRBJ1-2; 10 bases match TRBD1. CDR1 is LNHNV, CDR2 YYDKDF, per germline (reference sequence). Unmatched junction bases numbered 4, after V lost 5 bases and J lost 1 base. The CDR3 loop spans 15 amino acids. CDR3 loop: CATSAGQGLNYGYTF. CDR3 DNA sequence: TGTGCCACCAGCGCGGGACAGGGGCTTAACTATGGCTACACCTTC.

This clonotype has a count of ten or more. The V gene is TRBV6-6, the J gene TRBJ2-5, with D perhaps matching TRBD2 (5 bases). The CDR3 loop spans 16 amino acids. Trimming shortened V by 0 bases and J by 1 base, and 12 bases separated the two germline ends. The germline V gene has CDR1 MNHNY and CDR2 SVGAGI (reference sequence). The CDR3 sequence: CASSYSTLLAQETQYF. CDR3 nucleotides: TGTGCCAGCAGTTACTCGACGTTGCTAGCCCAAGAGACCCAGTACTTC.

There are many counts of this clonotype. The gene calls are TRBV4-3 and TRBJ2-5, with no clear D. In germline, CDR1 is LGHNA, CDR2 YSLEER. The V end lost 0 bases, the J end lost 2 bases, and 10 bases lay between the germline ends. There are 15 residues in the CDR3. This chain's CDR3 is CASSQDFQQQETQYF. The CDR3 nucleotides read TGCGCCAGCAGCCAAGATTTCCAGCAGCAAGAGACCCAGTACTTC.

This clonotype was seen ten or more times. Written as DNA, the CDR3 is TGTGCCACGAACAGGGGGCTTGGAAACACTGAAGCTTTCTTT. Encoded protein: CATNRGLGNTEAFF. The chain combines TRBV10-3 with TRBJ1-1; 9 bases line up with TRBD1. Germline V gene lookup returns CDR1 ENHRY and CDR2 SYGVKD. This CDR3 has 14 residues. J was trimmed by 2 bases and V by 10 bases; bases with no gene match: 8.

V usage is TRBV20-1 and J usage is TRBJ2-7; 11 bases are shared with TRBD1. Trimming removed 6 bases from V and 4 bases from J; junction bases left unmatched: 8. This CDR3 spans 14 amino acids. Germline CDR1 is DFQATT and CDR2 is SNEGSKA (reference sequence). In DNA, the CDR3 is TGCAGTGCCAGGGGACAGGGGGTTAGGTACGAGCAGTACTTC. Translated, it gives CSARGQGVRYEQYF.

The chain carries TRBV20-1 and TRBJ1-5; 7 nucleotides line up with TRBD1. The junction had 5 bases not matched to a gene; V was cut back by 4 bases and J by 5 bases. This CDR3 is 13 amino acids long. Germline V gives CDR1 DFQATT, CDR2 SNEGSKA (reference sequence). The CDR3 nucleotides are TGCAGTGCTACAGGGGGAGGCGATCAGCCCCAGCATTTT. This translates into CSATGGGDQPQHF.